The rows below give T cell receptor beta chains drawn from one sample of a study of CD8 T cells in Susac syndrome. One entry per CDR3 protein, called by TCRdb with MiXCR from the immunoSEQ multiplex PCR reads. Of some 400,000 distinct CDR3 sequences in the sample, around 85% were seen once. Sequenced input: CD8+ T cells from PBMCs. The receptor set was obtained from a human donor with multiple sclerosis. Both conserved end residues are part of each CDR3. The order of the fields is CDR3 length, J gene, D gene, clone size, V gene, CDR3 protein, CDR3 DNA. D genes are given only for firm matches. A row's size may be missing; if present it is once, few, many or a size class.

cdr3_length: 15; j_call: TRBJ1-4; d_call: TRBD1; clone_size: -; v_call: TRBV7-6; cdr3_aa: CASSSTTGDGEKLFF; cdr3_nt: TGTGCCAGCAGCTCGACGACAGGGGACGGAGAAAAACTGTTTTTT
cdr3_length: 13; j_call: TRBJ2-1; d_call: TRBD2; clone_size: once; v_call: TRBV30; cdr3_aa: CAWSVAGGHEQFF; cdr3_nt: TGTGCCTGGAGTGTTGCGGGAGGTCATGAGCAGTTCTTC
cdr3_length: 16; j_call: TRBJ2-5; d_call: TRBD2; clone_size: -; v_call: TRBV3-1; cdr3_aa: CASSQEGLAGQETQYF; cdr3_nt: TGTGCCAGCAGCCAAGAGGGACTAGCGGGGCAAGAGACCCAGTACTTC
cdr3_length: 14; j_call: TRBJ2-7; d_call: -; clone_size: -; v_call: TRBV30; cdr3_aa: CAWSVVRADDEQYF; cdr3_nt: TGTGCCTGGAGTGTTGTCAGAGCCGACGACGAGCAGTACTTC
cdr3_length: 13; j_call: TRBJ1-6; d_call: -; clone_size: -; v_call: TRBV6-6; cdr3_aa: CASLGGPNSPLHF; cdr3_nt: TGTGCCAGCCTAGGCGGGCCTAATTCACCCCTCCACTTT
cdr3_length: 15; j_call: TRBJ1-2; d_call: TRBD1; clone_size: -; v_call: TRBV4-1; cdr3_aa: CASSPLNRGEGGYTF; cdr3_nt: TGCGCCAGCAGCCCACTTAACAGGGGAGAAGGTGGCTACACCTTC
cdr3_length: 12; j_call: TRBJ1-1; d_call: -; clone_size: -; v_call: TRBV20-1; cdr3_aa: CSGRTMNTEAFF; cdr3_nt: TGCAGTGGCCGGACGATGAACACTGAAGCTTTCTTT
cdr3_length: 14; j_call: TRBJ2-5; d_call: -; clone_size: -; v_call: TRBV4-1; cdr3_aa: CASSQVRQQETQYF; cdr3_nt: TGCGCCAGCAGCCAAGTCAGACAGCAAGAGACCCAGTACTTC
cdr3_length: 15; j_call: TRBJ1-2; d_call: -; clone_size: once; v_call: TRBV27; cdr3_aa: CASSDDGGANYGYTF; cdr3_nt: TGTGCCAGCAGTGACGACGGAGGGGCTAACTATGGCTACACCTTC
cdr3_length: 16; j_call: TRBJ2-7; d_call: TRBD1; clone_size: -; v_call: TRBV14; cdr3_aa: CASSAPGGQGTYEQYF; cdr3_nt: TGTGCCAGCAGTGCCCCTGGGGGACAGGGGACGTACGAGCAGTACTTC
cdr3_length: 13; j_call: TRBJ1-1; d_call: -; clone_size: -; v_call: TRBV30; cdr3_aa: CAWSVDLNTEAFF; cdr3_nt: TGTGCCTGGAGTGTCGACCTGAACACTGAAGCTTTCTTT
cdr3_length: 11; j_call: TRBJ1-1; d_call: -; clone_size: -; v_call: TRBV30; cdr3_aa: CAWISNTEAFF; cdr3_nt: TGTGCCTGGATCTCGAACACTGAAGCTTTCTTT
cdr3_length: 13; j_call: TRBJ2-3; d_call: -; clone_size: -; v_call: TRBV2; cdr3_aa: CASEGQAPDTQYF; cdr3_nt: TGTGCCAGCGAAGGGCAGGCCCCAGATACGCAGTATTTT
cdr3_length: 14; j_call: TRBJ2-3; d_call: TRBD1; clone_size: once; v_call: TRBV14; cdr3_aa: CASSQPGQTDTQYF; cdr3_nt: TGTGCCAGCAGCCAACCGGGACAGACAGATACGCAGTATTTT
cdr3_length: 15; j_call: TRBJ1-4; d_call: TRBD1; clone_size: -; v_call: TRBV12-3/TRBV12-4; cdr3_aa: CASSHTGETNEKLFF; cdr3_nt: TGTGCCAGCAGTCATACAGGGGAGACTAATGAAAAACTGTTTTTT
cdr3_length: 15; j_call: TRBJ2-1; d_call: TRBD2; clone_size: -; v_call: TRBV9; cdr3_aa: CASSVTGGPADEQFF; cdr3_nt: TGTGCCAGCAGCGTAACGGGAGGGCCGGCAGACGAGCAGTTCTTC